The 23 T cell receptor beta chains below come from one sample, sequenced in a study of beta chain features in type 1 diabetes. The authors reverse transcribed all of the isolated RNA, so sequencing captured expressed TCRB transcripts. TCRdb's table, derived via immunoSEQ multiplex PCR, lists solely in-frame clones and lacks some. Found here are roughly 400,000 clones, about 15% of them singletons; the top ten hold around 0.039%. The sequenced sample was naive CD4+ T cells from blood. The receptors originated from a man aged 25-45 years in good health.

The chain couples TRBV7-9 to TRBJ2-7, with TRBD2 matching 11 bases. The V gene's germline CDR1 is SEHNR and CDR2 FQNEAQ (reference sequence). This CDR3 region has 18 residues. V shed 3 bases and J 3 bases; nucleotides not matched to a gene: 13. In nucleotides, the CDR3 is TGTGCCAGCAGCTTCGATCCTTCTAGCGGGAGGCGAAACTACGAGCAGTACGTC. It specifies CASSFDPSSGRRNYEQYV.

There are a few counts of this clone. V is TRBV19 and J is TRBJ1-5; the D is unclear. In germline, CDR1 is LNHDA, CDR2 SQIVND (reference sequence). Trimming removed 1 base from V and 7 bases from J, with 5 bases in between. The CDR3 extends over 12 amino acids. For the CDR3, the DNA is TGTGCCAGTAGTATAGGGCGCCAGCCCCAGCATTTT. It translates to CASSIGRQPQHF. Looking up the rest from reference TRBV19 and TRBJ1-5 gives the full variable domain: DGGITQSPKYLFRKEGQNVTLSCEQNLNHDAMYWYRQDPGQGLRLIYYSQIVNDFQKGDIAEGYSVSREKKESFPLTVTSAQKNPTAFYLCASSIGRQPQHFGDGTRLSIL.

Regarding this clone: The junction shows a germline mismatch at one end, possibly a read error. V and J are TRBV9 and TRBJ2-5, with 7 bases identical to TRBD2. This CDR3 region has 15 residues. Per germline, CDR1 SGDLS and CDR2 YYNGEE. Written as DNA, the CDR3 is TGTGCCAGCAGCCCAGCGCTAGCGGATCAAGGGACCCAGTACTTC. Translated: CASSPALADQGTQYF.

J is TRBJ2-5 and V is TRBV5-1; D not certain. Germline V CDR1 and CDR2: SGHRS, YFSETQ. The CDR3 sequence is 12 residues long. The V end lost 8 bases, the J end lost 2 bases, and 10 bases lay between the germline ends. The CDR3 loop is CASLPKQETQYF. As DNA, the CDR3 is TGCGCCAGTTTACCGAAACAAGAGACCCAGTACTTC.

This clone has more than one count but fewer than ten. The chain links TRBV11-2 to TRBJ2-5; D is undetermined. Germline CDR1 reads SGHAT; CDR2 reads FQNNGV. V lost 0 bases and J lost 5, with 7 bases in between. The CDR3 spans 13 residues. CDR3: CASSLDLRETQYF. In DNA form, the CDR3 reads TGTGCCAGCAGCTTAGATCTAAGGGAGACCCAGTACTTC.

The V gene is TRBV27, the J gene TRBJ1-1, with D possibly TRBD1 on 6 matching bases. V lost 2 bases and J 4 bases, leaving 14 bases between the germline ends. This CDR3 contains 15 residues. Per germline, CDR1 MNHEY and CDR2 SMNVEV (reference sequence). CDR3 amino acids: CASSLRAGVGTEAFF. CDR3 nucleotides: TGTGCCAGCAGTTTACGGGCAGGGGTCGGCACTGAAGCTTTCTTT.

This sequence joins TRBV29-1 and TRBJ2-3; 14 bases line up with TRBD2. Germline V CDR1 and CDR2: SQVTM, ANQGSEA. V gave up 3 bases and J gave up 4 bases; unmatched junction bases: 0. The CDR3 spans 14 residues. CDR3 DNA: TGCAGCGTTGAGACTAGCGGGGGGGCAGATACGCAGTATTTT. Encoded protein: CSVETSGGADTQYF.

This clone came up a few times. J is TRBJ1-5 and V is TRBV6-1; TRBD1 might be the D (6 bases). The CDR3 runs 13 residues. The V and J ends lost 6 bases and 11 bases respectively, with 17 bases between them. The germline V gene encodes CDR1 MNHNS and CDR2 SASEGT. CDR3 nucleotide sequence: TGTGCCAGCAGGATGGGGGGCCACGAGGCCCAGCATTTT. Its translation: CASRMGGHEAQHF.

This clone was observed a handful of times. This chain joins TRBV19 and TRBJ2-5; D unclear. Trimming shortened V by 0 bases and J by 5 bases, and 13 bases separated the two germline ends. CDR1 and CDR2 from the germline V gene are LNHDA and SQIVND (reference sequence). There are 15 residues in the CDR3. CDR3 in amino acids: CASSIDLTRTETQYF. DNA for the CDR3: TGTGCCAGTAGTATAGATCTCACTCGGACGGAGACCCAGTACTTC.

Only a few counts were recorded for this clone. Here the CDR3 reads CASSQTSSTDTQYF. Written as DNA, the CDR3 is TGTGCCAGCAGCCAGACTAGTAGCACAGATACGCAGTATTTT. This rearrangement joins TRBV2 to TRBJ2-3; D is perhaps TRBD2 (6 bases). The CDR3 length is 14 residues. Germline V gene sequence: CDR1 SNHLY, CDR2 FYNNEI. V was pared by 6 bases and J by 0 bases, with 10 bases between.

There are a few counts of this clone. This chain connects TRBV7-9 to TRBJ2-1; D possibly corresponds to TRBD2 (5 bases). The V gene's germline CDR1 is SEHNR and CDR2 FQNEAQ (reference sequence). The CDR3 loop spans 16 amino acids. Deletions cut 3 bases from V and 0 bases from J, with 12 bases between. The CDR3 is CASSLALGSSYNEQFF. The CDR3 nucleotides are TGTGCCAGCAGCTTGGCCCTTGGGAGCTCCTACAATGAGCAGTTCTTC.

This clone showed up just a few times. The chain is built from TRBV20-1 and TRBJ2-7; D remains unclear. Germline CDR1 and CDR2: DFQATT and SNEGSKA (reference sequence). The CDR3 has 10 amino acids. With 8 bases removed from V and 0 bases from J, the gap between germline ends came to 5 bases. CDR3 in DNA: TGCAGTCACGGCTCCTACGAGCAGTACGTC. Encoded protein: CSHGSYEQYV.

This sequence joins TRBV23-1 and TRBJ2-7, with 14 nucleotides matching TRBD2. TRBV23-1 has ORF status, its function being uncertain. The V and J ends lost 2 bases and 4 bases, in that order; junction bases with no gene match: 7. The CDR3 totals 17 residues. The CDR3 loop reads CASSQRRGTSGSYEQYV. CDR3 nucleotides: TGCGCCAGCAGTCAACGAAGGGGGACTAGCGGGAGTTACGAGCAGTACGTC.

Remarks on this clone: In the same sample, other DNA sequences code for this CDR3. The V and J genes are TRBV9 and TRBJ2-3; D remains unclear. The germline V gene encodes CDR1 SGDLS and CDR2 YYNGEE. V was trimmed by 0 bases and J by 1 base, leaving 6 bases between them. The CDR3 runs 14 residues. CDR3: CASSVDPGTDTQYF. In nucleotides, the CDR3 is TGTGCCAGCAGCGTAGATCCAGGCACAGATACGCAGTATTTT.

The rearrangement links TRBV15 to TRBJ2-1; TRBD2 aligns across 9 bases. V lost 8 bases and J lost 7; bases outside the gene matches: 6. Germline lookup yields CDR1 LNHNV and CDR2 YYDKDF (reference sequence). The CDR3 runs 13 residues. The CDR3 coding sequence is TGTGCCACCCGGCGGGGGGGATGGAATGAGCAGTTCTTC. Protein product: CATRRGGWNEQFF.

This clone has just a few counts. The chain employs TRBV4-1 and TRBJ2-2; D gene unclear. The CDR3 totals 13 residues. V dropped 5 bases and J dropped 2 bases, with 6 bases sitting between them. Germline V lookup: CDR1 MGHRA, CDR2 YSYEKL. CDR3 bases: TGCGCCAGCAGCGAAGTTAACACCGGGGAGCTGTTTTTT. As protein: CASSEVNTGELFF.

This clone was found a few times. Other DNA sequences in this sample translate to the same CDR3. For the CDR3, the DNA is TGTGCCTGGGGACAGGCAAATCAGCCCCAGCATTTT. Translating gives CAWGQANQPQHF. The J gene is TRBJ1-5, the V gene TRBV30, with 7 bases lining up with TRBD1. J gave up 4 bases and V 5 bases, and 2 bases lay outside the gene matches. Germline CDR1 reads GTSNPN; CDR2 reads SVGIG (reference sequence). There are 12 residues in the CDR3.

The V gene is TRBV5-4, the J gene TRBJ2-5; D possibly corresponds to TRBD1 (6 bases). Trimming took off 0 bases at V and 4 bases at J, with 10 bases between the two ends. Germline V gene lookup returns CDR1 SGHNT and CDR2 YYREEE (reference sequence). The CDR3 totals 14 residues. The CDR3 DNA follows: TGTGCCAGCAGCTTGGAGGGCAGGGGAGAGACCCAGTACTTC. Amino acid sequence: CASSLEGRGETQYF.

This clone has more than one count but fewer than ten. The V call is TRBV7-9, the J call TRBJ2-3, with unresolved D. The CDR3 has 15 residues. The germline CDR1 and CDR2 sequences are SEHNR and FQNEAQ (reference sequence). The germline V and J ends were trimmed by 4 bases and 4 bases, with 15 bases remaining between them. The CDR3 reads CASSSPPPSSDTQYF. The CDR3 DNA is TGTGCCAGCAGCTCCCCTCCCCCCAGCTCAGATACGCAGTATTTT. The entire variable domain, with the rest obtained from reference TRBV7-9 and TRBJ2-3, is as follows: DTGVSQNPRHKITKRGQNVTFRCDPISEHNRLYWYRQTLGQGPEFLTYFQNEAQLEKSRLLSDRFSAERPKGSFSTLEIQRTEQGDSAMYLCASSSPPPSSDTQYFGPGTRLTVL.

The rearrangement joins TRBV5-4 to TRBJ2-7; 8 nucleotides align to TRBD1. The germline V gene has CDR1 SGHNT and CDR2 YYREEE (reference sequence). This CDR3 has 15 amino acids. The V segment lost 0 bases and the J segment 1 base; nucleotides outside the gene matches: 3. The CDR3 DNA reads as TGTGCCAGCAGCTTGGGGACAGGGAGTTCCTACGAGCAGTACTTC. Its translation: CASSLGTGSSYEQYF.

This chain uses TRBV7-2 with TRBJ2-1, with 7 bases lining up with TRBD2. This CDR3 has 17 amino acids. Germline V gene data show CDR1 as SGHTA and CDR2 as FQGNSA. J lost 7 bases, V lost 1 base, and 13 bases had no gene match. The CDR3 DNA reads TGTGCCAGCAGCTTAGGAGGGTCGGGAGGAACGAGGAATGAGCAGTTCTTC. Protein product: CASSLGGSGGTRNEQFF.

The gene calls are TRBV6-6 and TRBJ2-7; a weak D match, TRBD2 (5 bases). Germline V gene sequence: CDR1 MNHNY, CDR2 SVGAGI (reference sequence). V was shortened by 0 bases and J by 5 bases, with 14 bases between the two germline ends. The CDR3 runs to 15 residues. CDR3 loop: CASSYSGEGWHEQYF. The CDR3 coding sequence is TGTGCCAGCAGTTACTCGGGAGAGGGTTGGCACGAGCAGTACTTC.

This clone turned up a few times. DNA of the CDR3: TGTGCCAGCAGCCAAGACCCTGCTTCTAGCACAGATACGCAGTATTTT. Its protein is CASSQDPASSTDTQYF. V is TRBV4-2 and J is TRBJ2-3; no reliable D call. Germline V CDR1 and CDR2: LGHNA, YNFKEQ. This CDR3 is built from 16 residues. V was clipped by 0 bases and J by 0 bases, with 10 bases between them.